These 21 T cell receptor beta chains were sequenced from one sample in a study of T cells in Graves' hyperthyroidism and ophthalmopathy. From RNA transcripts, TCR beta CDR3 regions were amplified. Researchers ran a first-round RT-PCR on the TCR CDR3 using the HTBI primer set. MiXCR was run by TCRdb on the multiplex PCR reads, yielding one entry per CDR3 protein. The sample consists of about 260,000 distinct CDR3 sequences, about 25% of them appearing once. The sample taken for sequencing was blood. These receptors all come from a man in his forties with Graves' hyperthyroidism that later progressed to Graves' ophthalmopathy.

This clonotype was picked up many times. J is TRBJ2-7 and V is TRBV7-2; the D gene is possibly TRBD1 (6 bases). This CDR3 region has 16 residues. CDR1 SGHTA and CDR2 FQGNSA come from the germline V gene. Between the trimmed V and J ends, which lost 1 base and 3 bases, there was a span of 16 bases. CDR3 nucleotide sequence: TGTGCCAGCAGCTTAGGGGGCTCCCAGGGGTTCTACGAGCAGTACTTC. Amino acids: CASSLGGSQGFYEQYF. The variable domain in full, completed from reference TRBV7-2 and TRBJ2-7, reads GAGVSQSPSNKVTEKGKDVELRCDPISGHTALYWYRQSLGQGLEFLIYFQGNSAPDKSGLPSDRFSAERTGGSVSTLTIQRTQQEDSAVYLCASSLGGSQGFYEQYFGPGTRLTVT.

The sample holds many counts of this clonotype. The chain combines TRBV24-1 with TRBJ1-2; 9 bases agree with TRBD1. Germline CDR1 and CDR2: KGHDR and SFDVKD. Germline trimming cut 2 bases from V and 8 bases from J; bases unmatched to any gene: 8. This CDR3 is 15 amino acids long. The CDR3 reads CATSDSPGQGGGYTF. The CDR3 DNA sequence: TGTGCCACCAGTGATTCCCCGGGACAGGGTGGCGGCTACACCTTC.

This clonotype was seen at least ten times. V and J are TRBV12-3 or TRBV12-4 and TRBJ1-3; D remains unclear. V lost 7 bases and J 4 bases, leaving 5 bases between the germline ends. The CDR3 covers 11 residues. The DNA of the CDR3 is TGTGCCAGCACCCCCGGAAACACCATATATTTT. It yields the protein CASTPGNTIYF.

The chain joins TRBV30 to TRBJ1-1; TRBD1 is a possible D gene (5 bases). The CDR3 length is 13 residues. V dropped 1 base and J dropped 1 base, with 7 bases sitting between them. Looked up from germline, CDR1 is GTSNPN and CDR2 is SVGIG (reference sequence). In nucleotides, the CDR3 is TGTGCCTGGAGTGGGCAGGGGAACACTGAAGCTTTCTTT. Translating it yields CAWSGQGNTEAFF.

This clonotype has ten or more counts. This may be a read error: a much more frequent sequence differs by one nucleotide. The chain employs TRBV10-3 and TRBJ2-7; no clear D gene. CDR1 is ENHRY, CDR2 SYGVKD, per germline. This CDR3 region has 15 residues. V was cut by 11 bases and J by 1 base, with 21 bases left in between. This chain's CDR3 is CAPSDHLRGSYEQYF. DNA of the CDR3: TGTGCCCCCTCTGATCACCTGAGAGGATCCTACGAGCAGTACTTC.

This clonotype appeared many times. One base away lies a much larger clone, so this may be a sequencing read error. V usage is TRBV2 and J usage is TRBJ1-2; D perhaps matches TRBD1 (5 bases). The CDR3 is 12 residues long. CDR1 is SNHLY and CDR2 is FYNNEI in the germline V gene. Deletions cut 3 bases from V and 5 bases from J, with 7 bases between. The CDR3 protein is CASSDRAYGYTF. As DNA, the CDR3 is TGTGCCAGCAGTGACAGGGCTTATGGCTACACCTTC.

The rearrangement uses TRBV20-1 and TRBJ1-2; perhaps TRBD1 as D (6 bases). Germline V gives CDR1 DFQATT, CDR2 SNEGSKA (reference sequence). The length of the CDR3 is 15 residues. V dropped 1 base and J dropped 0 bases, with 12 bases sitting between them. CDR3 region: CSARVLAGANYGYTF. The CDR3 DNA follows: TGCAGTGCTAGAGTTCTGGCAGGGGCTAACTATGGCTACACCTTC.

Many counts were recorded for this clonotype. The chain recombines TRBV6-5 with TRBJ2-2; TRBD1 aligns across 7 bases. The CDR3 has 16 residues. CDR1 is MNHEY and CDR2 is SVGAGI in the germline V gene. After removal of 4 bases from V and 0 bases from J, the junction contained 5 bases not matched to a gene. CDR3 region: CASSFGTDSNTGELFF. The CDR3 nucleotides are TGTGCCAGCAGTTTTGGGACAGATTCGAACACCGGGGAGCTGTTTTTT.

V gene TRBV20-1 combines with J gene TRBJ2-7, with TRBD2 matching over 10 bases. CDR1 and CDR2 (germline): DFQATT, SNEGSKA (reference sequence). The trim removed 6 bases at V and 2 bases at J, leaving 7 bases unmatched. This CDR3 is 14 amino acids long. The CDR3 coding sequence is TGCAGTGCCCTACCCGGGACTAGCGCCTACGAGCAGTACTTC. Protein sequence: CSALPGTSAYEQYF.

This clonotype appeared many times. The rearrangement joins TRBV28 to TRBJ2-7; maybe TRBD1 (5 bases). The CDR3 totals 12 residues. The germline V and J ends were trimmed by 5 bases and 2 bases, with 7 bases remaining between them. Germline CDR1 reads MDHEN; CDR2 reads SYDVKM. CDR3 in DNA: TGTGCCAGCAGTGACAGTACCTACGAGCAGTACTTC. Its protein product is CASSDSTYEQYF. The whole variable domain, remainder taken from reference TRBV28 and TRBJ2-7, is DVKVTQSSRYLVKRTGEKVFLECVQDMDHENMFWYRQDPGLGLRLIYFSYDVKMKEKGDIPEGYSVSREKKERFSLILESASTNQTSMYLCASSDSTYEQYFGPGTRLTVT.

The chain combines TRBV5-1 with TRBJ1-6, with D uncertain. The CDR3 has 15 amino acids. The V gene's germline CDR1 is SGHRS and CDR2 YFSETQ. Trimming removed 4 bases at V and 8 bases at J, with 16 bases between. The CDR3 reads CASSDTNKGDSPLHF. The CDR3 DNA reads TGCGCCAGCAGCGATACCAACAAGGGCGATTCACCCCTCCACTTT.

V and J are TRBV30 and TRBJ1-1; D is unresolved. The germline gives CDR1 GTSNPN, CDR2 SVGIG (reference sequence). The CDR3 loop spans 14 amino acids. Trimming shortened V by 0 bases and J by 0 bases, and 8 bases separated the two germline ends. CDR3 in DNA: TGTGCCTGGAGTGTTGGCGGTTTGAACACTGAAGCTTTCTTT. Protein: CAWSVGGLNTEAFF.

This clonotype showed up many times. V is TRBV3-1 and J is TRBJ2-7; D ambiguous. The germline CDR1 and CDR2 sequences are LGHDT and YNNKEL (reference sequence). The CDR3 has 14 amino acids. V lost 0 bases and J 6 bases, leaving 12 bases between the germline ends. CDR3 in amino acids: CASSQDEFQSEQYF. CDR3 bases: TGTGCCAGCAGCCAAGATGAATTCCAGAGCGAGCAGTACTTC.

This clonotype was seen repeatedly, ten times or more. This rearrangement joins TRBV5-1 to TRBJ1-2, with D maybe TRBD1 (6 bases). V dropped 0 bases and J dropped 4 bases, with 16 bases sitting between them. CDR3 length equals 16 residues. Germline CDR1 is SGHRS and CDR2 is YFSETQ. The CDR3 region is CASSLGTVQEGYGYTF. DNA of the CDR3: TGCGCCAGCAGCTTGGGGACAGTCCAGGAAGGCTATGGCTACACCTTC. Together with reference TRBV5-1 and TRBJ1-2, the CDR3 gives the full variable domain: KAGVTQTPRYLIKTRGQQVTLSCSPISGHRSVSWYQQTPGQGLQFLFEYFSETQRNKGNFPGRFSGRQFSNSRSEMNVSTLELGDSALYLCASSLGTVQEGYGYTFGSGTRLTVV.

This chain links TRBV11-1 with TRBJ1-2; 8 bases match TRBD1. Germline-derived CDR1 and CDR2 are SGHAT and FQDESV (reference sequence). V dropped 5 bases and J dropped 6; count of bases not matched to a gene: 5. The CDR3 length is 13 residues. CDR3 in DNA: TGTGCCAGCAGCCTTCCGACAGGGGATGGCTACACCTTC. Protein: CASSLPTGDGYTF. The whole variable domain, filled in from reference TRBV11-1 and TRBJ1-2, reads EAEVAQSPRYKITEKSQAVAFWCDPISGHATLYWYRQILGQGPELLVQFQDESVVDDSQLPKDRFSAERLKGVDSTLKIQPAELGDSAMYLCASSLPTGDGYTFGSGTRLTVV.

This clonotype was detected ten times or more. The CDR3 coding sequence is TGTGCCAGCGGGAAAAGCGGGGAGCTGTTTTTT. Its translation: CASGKSGELFF. This chain joins TRBV12-3 or TRBV12-4 and TRBJ2-2; D gene uncertain. The V end was cut by 8 bases, the J end by 7 bases, with 8 bases between. The length of the CDR3 is 11 residues.

This clonotype showed up many times. This chain uses TRBV30 with TRBJ1-1, with no clear D. The germline V gene has CDR1 GTSNPN and CDR2 SVGIG (reference sequence). With 4 bases removed from V and 5 bases from J, the gap between germline ends came to 14 bases. The CDR3 consists of 13 residues. The CDR3, as DNA: TGTGCCTGGACCTATCCCAGAGGGACTGAAGCTTTCTTT. Its protein is CAWTYPRGTEAFF.

This clonotype was detected ten times or more. The chain carries TRBV20-1 and TRBJ2-7; D is perhaps TRBD1 or TRBD2 (6 bases each). This CDR3 is built from 16 residues. V was trimmed by 2 bases and J by 1 base, leaving 18 bases between them. The germline CDR1 and CDR2 sequences are DFQATT and SNEGSKA (reference sequence). The CDR3 DNA follows: TGCAGTGCTAGAAAGCGTTTTGGGGGGCCGTCCTACGAGCAGTACTTC. This encodes CSARKRFGGPSYEQYF.

The J gene is TRBJ1-2, the V gene TRBV11-1; a weak D match, TRBD1 (5 bases). CDR1 is SGHAT, CDR2 FQDESV, per germline (reference sequence). There are 16 residues in the CDR3. The germline V and J ends were trimmed by 7 bases and 0 bases, with 18 bases remaining between them. DNA of the CDR3: TGTGCCAGCACTAATCTCACGGGGGGTTCTAACTATGGCTACACCTTC. Protein product: CASTNLTGGSNYGYTF.

There are many counts of this clonotype. V and J are TRBV29-1 and TRBJ1-1, with D tentatively TRBD1 (6 bases). CDR1 SQVTM and CDR2 ANQGSEA come from the germline V gene. V lost 4 bases, J lost 5 bases, and 14 bases lay in between. The CDR3 is 13 amino acids. The CDR3, as DNA: TGCAGCGTTGCTGGACAGCTAAGGACTGAAGCTTTCTTT. This translates into CSVAGQLRTEAFF.

This clonotype was counted at least ten times. The V call is TRBV6-1, the J call TRBJ1-1, with D uncertain. The CDR3 is 15 amino acids. Germline CDR1 reads MNHNS; CDR2 reads SASEGT. V gave up 3 bases and J gave up 1 base, with 12 bases separating them. In DNA, the CDR3 is TGTGCCAGCAGTGACCCCAGATTTACGAACACTGAAGCTTTCTTT. Its protein is CASSDPRFTNTEAFF.